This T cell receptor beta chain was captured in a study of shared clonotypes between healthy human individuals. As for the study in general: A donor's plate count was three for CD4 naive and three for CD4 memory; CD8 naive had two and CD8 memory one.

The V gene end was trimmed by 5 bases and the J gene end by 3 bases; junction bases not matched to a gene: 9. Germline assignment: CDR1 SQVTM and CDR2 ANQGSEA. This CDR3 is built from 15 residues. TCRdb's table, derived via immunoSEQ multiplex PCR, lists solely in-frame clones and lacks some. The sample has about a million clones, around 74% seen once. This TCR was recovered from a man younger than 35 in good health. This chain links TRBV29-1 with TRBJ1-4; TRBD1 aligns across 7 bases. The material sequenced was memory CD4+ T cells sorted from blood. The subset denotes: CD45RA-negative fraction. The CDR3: CSVRGQAESNEKLFF. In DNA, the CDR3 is TGCAGCGTTCGAGGACAGGCAGAATCTAATGAAAAACTGTTTTTT.